The T cell receptor (beta chain) described here comes from a study of blood T cells in healthy people across ages. Through a sample-barcoded 5' primer and a J-beta primer mix, a second PCR was run for roughly 6 to 11 cycles. A single record per CDR3 protein comes from TCRdb applying MiXCR to the 5' RACE reads. The table has around 600,000 distinct CDR3 sequences, around 50% seen once. In the case of this clonotype: The antigen is unknown.

Study observations and caveats: Diversity figures derived from one million T cells were judged to underestimate the true value. Because sorting was not performed, PBMCs prevented conclusive naive versus antigen-experienced comparison.

This CDR3 region has 12 residues. This chain joins TRBV21-1 and TRBJ2-2; the D call of TRBD1 is as the table states it, not checked on the DNA. TRBV21-1 is shown as a pseudogene. Sequencing was performed on blood. This clonotype was sampled from a man older than 75 in good health. The CDR3 here is CASRQGIRELFF. CDR3 in DNA: TGTGCCAGCAGGCAGGGGATCAGGGAGCTGTTTTTT.